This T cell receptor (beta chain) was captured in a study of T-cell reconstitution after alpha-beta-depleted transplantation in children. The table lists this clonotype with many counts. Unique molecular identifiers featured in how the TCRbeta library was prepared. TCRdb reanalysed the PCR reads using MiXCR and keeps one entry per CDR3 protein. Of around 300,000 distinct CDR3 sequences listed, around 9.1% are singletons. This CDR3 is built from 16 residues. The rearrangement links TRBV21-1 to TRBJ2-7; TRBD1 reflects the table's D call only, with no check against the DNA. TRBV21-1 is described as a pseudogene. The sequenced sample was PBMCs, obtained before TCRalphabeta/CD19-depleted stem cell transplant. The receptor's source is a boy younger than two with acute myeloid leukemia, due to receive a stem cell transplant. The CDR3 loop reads CASSHTRGRGSYEQYF. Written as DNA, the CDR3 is TGTGCCAGCAGCCACACAAGGGGCAGAGGATCCTACGAGCAGTACTTC.